These 21 T cell receptor beta chains were all obtained from the same sample, sequenced in a study of CD8+ T cells in alopecia areata. Extracted RNA was reverse transcribed into cDNA, the sequencing template. Sequencing used immunoSEQ multiplex PCR; TCRdb keeps in-frame clones, though not all of them. Here the sample spans over 150,000 clones, about 63% being singletons. This specimen was CD4+ T cells sorted from blood, taken at week 0. The origin of the receptors is a human donor with alopecia areata.

This clone appeared once. V gene TRBV27 combines with J gene TRBJ1-5; TRBD1 agrees at 8 bases. This CDR3 spans 17 amino acids. Germline loops: CDR1 MNHEY, CDR2 SMNVEV (reference sequence). V gave up 4 bases and J gave up 0 bases; unmatched junction bases: 8. CDR3 sequence: CASSSGQGIYSNQPQHF. The DNA for the CDR3 is TGTGCCAGCAGTTCCGGACAGGGAATCTATAGCAATCAGCCCCAGCATTTT.

The chain joins TRBV10-3 to TRBJ2-5; D remains unclear. The CDR3 covers 11 residues. Trimming pared 6 bases from V and 4 bases from J, leaving 6 bases between. Germline values: CDR1 ENHRY, CDR2 SYGVKD. The CDR3 spells CAIRELETQYF. DNA of the CDR3: TGTGCCATCAGAGAACTAGAGACCCAGTACTTC.

The chain links TRBV19 to TRBJ1-2; 7 bases match TRBD1. J gave up 2 bases and V 3 bases, and 9 bases lay outside the gene matches. Per the germline V gene, CDR1 is LNHDA and CDR2 is SQIVND (reference sequence). CDR3 length: 16 amino acids. As DNA, the CDR3 is TGTGCCAGTAGTATGGGACTGTTACAGGGGAACTATGGCTACACCTTC. Translation gives CASSMGLLQGNYGYTF.

With regard to this clone: Other nucleotide sequences in the sample specify the same CDR3. V is TRBV29-1 and J is TRBJ1-1; D is unresolved. Germline V CDR1 and CDR2: SQVTM, ANQGSEA. The CDR3 contains 13 residues. V was cut by 5 bases and J by 0 bases, with 10 bases left in between. CDR3 sequence (DNA): TGCAGCGTTACTGGTCGGATGAACACTGAAGCTTTCTTT. Amino acids: CSVTGRMNTEAFF.

By its share, this clone is medium-sized. The gene calls are TRBV4-3 and TRBJ1-1; D may be TRBD1 (5 bases). This CDR3 has 15 residues. The germline V and J ends were trimmed by 4 bases and 1 base, with 13 bases remaining between them. Germline CDR1 and CDR2: LGHNA and YSLEER. For the CDR3, the DNA is TGCGCCAGCAGCCTAGCTTGGGGCCAGAACACTGAAGCTTTCTTT. Translated: CASSLAWGQNTEAFF.

On this clone itself: One end of the junction is discordant with germline, which a read error may explain. The chain employs TRBV29-1 and TRBJ2-1; 14 bases agree with TRBD2. CDR3 length: 14 amino acids. Germline V lookup: CDR1 SQVTM, CDR2 ANQGSEA. Here the CDR3 reads CSVEGLAGDKEQFF. CDR3 sequence (DNA): TGCAGCGTTGAGGGACTAGCGGGGGACAAAGAGCAGTTCTTC.

This clone was recorded a few times. V is TRBV29-1 and J is TRBJ2-7; TRBD1 is a possible D gene (6 bases). The CDR3 is 12 residues long. Germline V gene sequence: CDR1 SQVTM, CDR2 ANQGSEA. Trimming removed 5 bases from V and 4 bases from J, with 12 bases in between. The CDR3, as DNA: TGCAGCGTTCGGCAGGGGCGATACGAGCAGTACTTC. Translating it yields CSVRQGRYEQYF.

The chain employs TRBV30 and TRBJ2-1; D remains unclear. The germline V gene encodes CDR1 GTSNPN and CDR2 SVGIG (reference sequence). The CDR3 runs to 11 residues. V was cut by 4 bases and J by 9 bases, with 10 bases left in between. Here the CDR3 reads CAWTLEGEQFF. The CDR3 DNA reads as TGTGCCTGGACTTTGGAAGGTGAGCAGTTCTTC.

Only a few counts were recorded for this clone. This chain connects TRBV29-1 to TRBJ2-7; 8 nucleotides align to TRBD1. J lost 4 bases, V lost 6 bases, and 11 bases had no gene match. CDR3 length: 14 amino acids. CDR1 SQVTM and CDR2 ANQGSEA come from the germline V gene. The CDR3 coding sequence is TGCAGCGTCAAGACAGGGGAAGGAATATACGAGCAGTACTTC. It encodes CSVKTGEGIYEQYF.

This chain connects TRBV5-1 to TRBJ2-7; 7 bases match TRBD1. This CDR3 spans 16 amino acids. The J segment lost 1 base and the V segment lost 3 bases, leaving 10 bases of the junction unmatched. Germline CDR1 and CDR2: SGHRS and YFSETQ. The CDR3 DNA follows: TGCGCCAGCAGCTACGCCTCCGGGACAGCTTCCTACGAGCAGTACTTC. It encodes CASSYASGTASYEQYF.

This clone appeared a few times. The V and J genes are TRBV11-2 and TRBJ2-1, with 7 bases aligning to TRBD2. J gave up 9 bases and V 6 bases, and 11 bases lay outside the gene matches. CDR1 is SGHAT, CDR2 FQNNGV, per germline. The CDR3 extends over 14 amino acids. CDR3 in amino acids: CASSTGWRGFEQFF. The CDR3 DNA sequence: TGTGCCAGCAGTACCGGTTGGCGGGGGTTTGAGCAGTTCTTC.

This clone is a singleton in its sample. V and J are TRBV7-9 and TRBJ2-2; D gene unclear. Between the trimmed V and J ends, which lost 2 bases and 2 bases, there was a span of 9 bases. CDR3 length equals 15 residues. Germline V CDR1 and CDR2: SEHNR, FQNEAQ (reference sequence). The CDR3 DNA reads as TGTGCCAGCAGCTTAATGGGCAGAAACACCGGGGAGCTGTTTTTT. Encoded protein: CASSLMGRNTGELFF.

This chain joins TRBV15 and TRBJ2-5; no reliable D call. Germline V gene sequence: CDR1 LNHNV, CDR2 YYDKDF (reference sequence). The V and J ends lost 0 bases and 4 bases respectively, with 6 bases between them. This CDR3 has 13 amino acids. The CDR3 region has the DNA TGTGCCACCAGCAGAGAGCCCCGAGAGACCCAGTACTTC. It specifies CATSREPRETQYF.

This chain joins TRBV30 and TRBJ1-2; D ambiguous. Germline V gene sequence: CDR1 GTSNPN, CDR2 SVGIG (reference sequence). This CDR3 has 13 residues. V was pared by 4 bases and J by 1 base, with 10 bases between. The CDR3 sequence is CAWNLGINYGYTF. The CDR3 DNA is TGTGCCTGGAACTTGGGGATTAACTATGGCTACACCTTC.

The CDR3 nucleotides are TGTGCTAGTGGTTCCTTCGGGGGCACTGAAGCTTTCTTT. Its translation is CASGSFGGTEAFF. The gene calls are TRBV12-5 and TRBJ1-1; a possible D gene is TRBD1 (5 bases). There are 13 residues in the CDR3. The V gene lost 4 bases and the J gene lost 4 bases, with 10 bases spanning the gap. CDR1 LGHNT and CDR2 FRNRAP come from the germline V gene.

The J gene is TRBJ2-1, the V gene TRBV30; TRBD2 agrees at 8 bases. This CDR3 contains 18 residues. Germline-derived CDR1 and CDR2 are GTSNPN and SVGIG (reference sequence). After removal of 0 bases from V and 7 bases from J, the junction contained 17 bases not matched to a gene. The CDR3 region has the DNA TGTGCCTGGAGTGTACCGGGAACCGGGACTAGTCCTTTGAATGAGCAGTTCTTC. Amino acids: CAWSVPGTGTSPLNEQFF.

Only a few counts were recorded for this clone. The chain recombines TRBV4-3 with TRBJ1-4; 8 nucleotides align to TRBD1. Per germline, CDR1 LGHNA and CDR2 YSLEER. The CDR3 runs 16 residues. The J segment lost 7 bases and the V segment lost 0 bases, leaving 7 bases of the junction unmatched. Written as DNA, the CDR3 is TGCGCCAGCAGCCAAGAGGGGGGGACAGGACCTGAAAAACTGTTTTTT. This translates into CASSQEGGTGPEKLFF.

The chain carries TRBV18 and TRBJ2-7; D is possibly TRBD1 or TRBD2 (5 bases each). The CDR3 contains 13 residues. Germline CDR1 is KGHSH and CDR2 is LQKENI. Trimming removed 3 bases from V and 11 bases from J, with 17 bases in between. CDR3 in amino acids: CASSPGRGDREYF. Written as DNA, the CDR3 is TGTGCCAGCTCACCGGGGCGTGGGGACCGCGAGTACTTC.

The CDR3: CASSPGLAGAPINEQFF. As DNA, the CDR3 is TGCGCCAGCAGCCCGGGACTAGCGGGGGCCCCTATCAATGAGCAGTTCTTC. The chain couples TRBV4-3 to TRBJ2-1; 14 nucleotides match TRBD2. CDR3 size: 17 residues. Per germline, CDR1 LGHNA and CDR2 YSLEER. Trimming cost V 4 bases and J 6 bases; bases outside gene matches: 8.

V usage is TRBV29-1 and J usage is TRBJ2-1, with 9 bases matching TRBD1. This CDR3 is built from 13 residues. V gave up 4 bases and J gave up 8 bases; unmatched junction bases: 6. CDR1 and CDR2 from the germline V gene are SQVTM and ANQGSEA. The CDR3 nucleotides read TGCAGCGTTGCGGGACAGGGATGGCATGAGCAGTTCTTC. It codes for CSVAGQGWHEQFF.

The chain recombines TRBV2 with TRBJ1-2, with D unclear. The CDR3 consists of 11 residues. Per germline, CDR1 SNHLY and CDR2 FYNNEI. Trimming stripped 2 bases from V and 6 bases from J, with 4 bases between. The CDR3 DNA reads TGTGCCAGCAGTGAATCTCATGGCTACACCTTC. As protein: CASSESHGYTF.